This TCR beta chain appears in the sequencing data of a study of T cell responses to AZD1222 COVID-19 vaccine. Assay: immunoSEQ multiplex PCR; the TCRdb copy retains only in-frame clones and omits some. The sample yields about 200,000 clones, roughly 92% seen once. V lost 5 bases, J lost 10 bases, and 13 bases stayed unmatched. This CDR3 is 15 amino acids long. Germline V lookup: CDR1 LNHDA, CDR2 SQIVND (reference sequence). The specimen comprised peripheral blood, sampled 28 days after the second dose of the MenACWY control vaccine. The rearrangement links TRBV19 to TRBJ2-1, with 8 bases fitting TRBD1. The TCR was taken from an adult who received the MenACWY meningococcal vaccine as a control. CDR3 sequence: CASSAGQGGDQEQFF. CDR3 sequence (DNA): TGTGCCAGTAGTGCCGGACAGGGTGGCGATCAGGAGCAGTTCTTC.